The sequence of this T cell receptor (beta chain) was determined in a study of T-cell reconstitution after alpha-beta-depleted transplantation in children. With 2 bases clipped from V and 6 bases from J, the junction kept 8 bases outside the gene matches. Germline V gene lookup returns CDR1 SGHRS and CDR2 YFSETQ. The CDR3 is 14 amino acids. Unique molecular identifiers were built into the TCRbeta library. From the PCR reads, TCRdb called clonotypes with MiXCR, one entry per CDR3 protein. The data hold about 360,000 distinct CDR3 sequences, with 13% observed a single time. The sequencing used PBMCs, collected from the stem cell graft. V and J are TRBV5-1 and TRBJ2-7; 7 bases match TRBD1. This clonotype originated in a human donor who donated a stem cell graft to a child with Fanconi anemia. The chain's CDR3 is CASSLVDRDGEQYF. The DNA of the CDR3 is TGCGCCAGCAGCTTAGTCGACAGGGACGGCGAGCAGTACTTC.